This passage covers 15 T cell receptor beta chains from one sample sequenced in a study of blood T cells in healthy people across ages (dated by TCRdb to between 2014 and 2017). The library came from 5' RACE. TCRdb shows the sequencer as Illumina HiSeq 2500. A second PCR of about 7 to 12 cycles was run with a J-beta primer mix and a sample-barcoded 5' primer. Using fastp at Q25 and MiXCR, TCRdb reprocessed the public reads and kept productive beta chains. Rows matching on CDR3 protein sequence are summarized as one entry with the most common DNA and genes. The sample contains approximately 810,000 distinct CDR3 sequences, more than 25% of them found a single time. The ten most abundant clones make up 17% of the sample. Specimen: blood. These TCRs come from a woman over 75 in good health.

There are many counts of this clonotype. CDR3 in DNA: TGCAGTGCTAGTCCCGACGACAGGGGGTATGGCTACACCTTC. Encoded protein: CSASPDDRGYGYTF. V gene TRBV20-1 combines with J gene TRBJ1-2; 9 nucleotides line up with TRBD1. The V gene's germline CDR1 is DFQATT and CDR2 SNEGSKA (reference sequence). Unmatched junction bases numbered 7, after V lost 3 bases and J lost 5 bases. The CDR3 has 14 amino acids.

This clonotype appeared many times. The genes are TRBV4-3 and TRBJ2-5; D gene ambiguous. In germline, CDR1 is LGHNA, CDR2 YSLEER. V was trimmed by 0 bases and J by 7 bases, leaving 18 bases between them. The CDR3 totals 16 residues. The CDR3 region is CASSQDRRGSPMTQYF. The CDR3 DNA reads TGCGCCAGCAGCCAAGATCGTCGTGGCAGCCCGATGACCCAGTACTTC.

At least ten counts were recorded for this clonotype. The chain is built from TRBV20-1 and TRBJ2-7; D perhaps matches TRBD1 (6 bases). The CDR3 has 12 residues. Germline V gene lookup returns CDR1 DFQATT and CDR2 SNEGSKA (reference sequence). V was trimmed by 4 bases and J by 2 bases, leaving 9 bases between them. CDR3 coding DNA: TGCAGTGCTAAAGGACAGACCTACGAGCAGTACTTC. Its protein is CSAKGQTYEQYF.

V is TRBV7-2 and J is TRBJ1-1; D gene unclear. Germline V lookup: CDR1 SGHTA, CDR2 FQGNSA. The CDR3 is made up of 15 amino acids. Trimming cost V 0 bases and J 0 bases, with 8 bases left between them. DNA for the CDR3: TGTGCCAGCAGCTTAGCGGCCAGAGTGAACACTGAAGCTTTCTTT. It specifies CASSLAARVNTEAFF.

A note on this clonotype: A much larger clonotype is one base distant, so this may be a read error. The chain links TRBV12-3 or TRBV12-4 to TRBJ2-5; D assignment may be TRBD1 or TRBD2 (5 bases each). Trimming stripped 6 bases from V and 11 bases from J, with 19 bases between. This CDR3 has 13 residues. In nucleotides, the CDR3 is TGTGCCAGCAGGTGGGGCGGGTCGCTGCAGCAGTACTTC. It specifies CASRWGGSLQQYF.

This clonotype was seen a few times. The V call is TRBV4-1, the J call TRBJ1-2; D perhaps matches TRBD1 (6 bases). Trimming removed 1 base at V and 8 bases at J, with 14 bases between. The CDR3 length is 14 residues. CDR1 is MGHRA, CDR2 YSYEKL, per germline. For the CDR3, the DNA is TGCGCCAGCAGCCAAGGGTCAGGGGCGATAGGCTACACCTTC. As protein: CASSQGSGAIGYTF.

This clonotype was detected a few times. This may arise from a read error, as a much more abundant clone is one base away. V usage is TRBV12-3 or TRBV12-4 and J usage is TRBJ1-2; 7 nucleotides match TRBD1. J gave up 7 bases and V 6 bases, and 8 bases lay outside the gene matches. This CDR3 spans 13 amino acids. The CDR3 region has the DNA TGTGCCAGCAGGAAGGGACAGCATGTTGGCTACACCTTC. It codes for CASRKGQHVGYTF.

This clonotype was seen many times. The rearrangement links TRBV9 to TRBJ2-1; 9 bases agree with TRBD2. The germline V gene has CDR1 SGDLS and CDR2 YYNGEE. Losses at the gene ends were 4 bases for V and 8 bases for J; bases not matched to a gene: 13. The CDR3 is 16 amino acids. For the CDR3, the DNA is TGTGCCAGCAGCCCCCGGGGGGGTAGCGGGGGATATGAGCAGTTCTTC. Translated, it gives CASSPRGGSGGYEQFF.

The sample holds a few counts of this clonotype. The CDR3 DNA follows: TGTGCCAGCAGCTCCTCCCCAGGGGGTGGGACAGGCTATGGCTACACCTTC. This sequence encodes CASSSSPGGGTGYGYTF. The chain links TRBV7-2 to TRBJ1-2, with 8 bases matching TRBD1. Trimming cost V 4 bases and J 4 bases; bases outside gene matches: 14. Germline V CDR1 and CDR2: SGHTA, FQGNSA. This CDR3 is 17 amino acids long. The variable domain in full, with the rest retrieved from reference TRBV7-2 and TRBJ1-2, is GAGVSQSPSNKVTEKGKDVELRCDPISGHTALYWYRQSLGQGLEFLIYFQGNSAPDKSGLPSDRFSAERTGGSVSTLTIQRTQQEDSAVYLCASSSSPGGGTGYGYTFGSGTRLTVV.

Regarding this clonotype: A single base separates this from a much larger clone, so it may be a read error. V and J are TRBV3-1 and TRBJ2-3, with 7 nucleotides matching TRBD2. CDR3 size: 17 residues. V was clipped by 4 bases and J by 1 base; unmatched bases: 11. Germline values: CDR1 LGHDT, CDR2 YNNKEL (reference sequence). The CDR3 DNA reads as TGTGCCAGCAGCCGAATGGGACGAGCGGGGCGCACAGATACGCAGTATTTT. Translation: CASSRMGRAGRTDTQYF.

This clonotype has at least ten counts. CDR3 amino acids: CASSPLGFQETQYF. The DNA of the CDR3 is TGTGCCAGCAGCCCCCTAGGGTTCCAAGAGACCCAGTACTTC. The V call is TRBV7-9, the J call TRBJ2-5; D remains unclear. Germline CDR1 and CDR2: SEHNR and FQNEAQ (reference sequence). With 5 bases removed from V and 1 base from J, the gap between germline ends came to 11 bases. The CDR3 has 14 amino acids. Based on the CDR3 plus reference TRBV7-9 and TRBJ2-5, the full variable domain is DTGVSQNPRHKITKRGQNVTFRCDPISEHNRLYWYRQTLGQGPEFLTYFQNEAQLEKSRLLSDRFSAERPKGSFSTLEIQRTEQGDSAMYLCASSPLGFQETQYFGPGTRLLVL.

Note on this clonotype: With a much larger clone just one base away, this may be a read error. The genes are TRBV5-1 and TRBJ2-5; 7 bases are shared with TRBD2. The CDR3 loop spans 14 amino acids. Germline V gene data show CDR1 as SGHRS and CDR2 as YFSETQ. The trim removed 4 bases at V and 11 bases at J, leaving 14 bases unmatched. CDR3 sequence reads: CASSAGLDYNEQYF. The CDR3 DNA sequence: TGCGCCAGCAGCGCCGGACTAGACTACAATGAGCAGTACTTC.

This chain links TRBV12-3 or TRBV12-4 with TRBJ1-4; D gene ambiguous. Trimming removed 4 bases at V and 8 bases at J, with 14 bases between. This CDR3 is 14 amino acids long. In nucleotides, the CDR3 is TGTGCCAGCAGTTCGCTCGTCGACCGGGAAAAACTGTTTTTT. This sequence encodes CASSSLVDREKLFF.

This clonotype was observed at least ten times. The CDR3 region is CATYGGTSGGQGEQFF. The DNA for the CDR3 is TGTGCCACATATGGCGGGACTAGCGGGGGGCAGGGTGAGCAGTTCTTC. The chain combines TRBV12-3 or TRBV12-4 with TRBJ2-1, with 15 positions matching TRBD2. V was clipped by 10 bases and J by 9 bases; unmatched bases: 13. There are 16 residues in the CDR3.

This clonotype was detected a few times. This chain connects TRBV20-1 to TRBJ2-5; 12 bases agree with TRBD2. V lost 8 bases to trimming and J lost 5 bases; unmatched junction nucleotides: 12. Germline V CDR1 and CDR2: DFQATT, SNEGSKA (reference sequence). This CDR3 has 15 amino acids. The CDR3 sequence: CSMELAGGPMETQYF. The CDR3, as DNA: TGCAGTATGGAGCTAGCGGGGGGGCCGATGGAGACCCAGTACTTC.